This T cell receptor (beta chain) was found in a study of blood T cell repertoires in COVID-19. The overall study: Italy, Spain and the United States were the sources of the convalescent and acute COVID-19 samples.

Some clones are missing from TCRdb's copy, which holds only in-frame ones; the method was immunoSEQ multiplex PCR. Of under 300,000 clones listed, 70% to 75% are singletons. About this clone itself: Other nucleotide sequences from this sample produce the same CDR3.

The V gene lost 1 base and the J gene lost 4 bases, with 6 bases spanning the gap. The germline V gene encodes CDR1 LGHDT and CDR2 YNNKEL (reference sequence). The length of the CDR3 is 13 residues. The chain carries TRBV3-1 (or the pseudogene TRBV3-2) and TRBJ2-3; TRBD1 is a possible D gene (6 bases). This receptor was identified in a woman of 80 years or more with acute or convalescent COVID-19. Sequencing input: peripheral blood. CDR3 bases: TGTGCCAGCAGCCAAGCAGGGGCAGATACGCAGTATTTT. Translating gives CASSQAGADTQYF.